Reported below is one TCR beta chain. The CDR3 spans 15 residues. The germline gives CDR1 SGHAT, CDR2 FQNNGV. With V trimmed by 5 bases and J by 4 bases, 4 bases remained unmatched. Assay: immunoSEQ multiplex PCR; the TCRdb copy retains only in-frame clones and omits some. The sample has more than 30,000 clones, 90% seen once; the top ten hold about 1.4%. This specimen belongs to a study of blood T cell repertoires in COVID-19. Study-level information: Sites in the United States, Italy and Spain provided acute and convalescent COVID-19 samples. The analysed material was cDNA or gDNA that came from T cells, B-cell-depleted T cells, or PBMCs.

J is TRBJ2-2 and V is TRBV11-2; 10 bases fit TRBD1. This receptor was obtained from a man in his sixties with active COVID-19. Sequencing was done on a sample of peripheral blood. CDR3: CASSQDRGGTGELFF. The CDR3 coding sequence is TGTGCCAGCAGCCAGGACAGGGGGGGCACCGGGGAGCTGTTTTTT. The variable domain in full, with the rest retrieved from reference TRBV11-2 and TRBJ2-2, is EAGVAQSPRYKIIEKRQSVAFWCNPISGHATLYWYQQILGQGPKLLIQFQNNGVVDDSQLPKDRFSAERLKGVDSTLKIQPAKLEDSAVYLCASSQDRGGTGELFFGEGSRLTVL.